The 6 T cell receptor beta chains below come from one sample, sequenced in a study of blood T cell repertoires in COVID-19. The data were produced by immunoSEQ multiplex PCR, yet TCRdb's version contains in-frame clones alone and is incomplete. The data contain a few hundred thousand clones, about 90% of them seen just once; the ten biggest clones take up over 4.5%. The specimen sequenced was PBMCs or T cells enriched from blood (not recorded which). The receptors come from a man between 25 and 39 years old who had recovered from COVID-19.

DNA for the CDR3: TGTGCCAGCAGCCCCGGGACAAAAACAGATACGCAGTATTTT. This gives the protein CASSPGTKTDTQYF. The chain links TRBV7-9 to TRBJ2-3, with a weak D call TRBD1 (6 bases). Trimming took 5 bases from V and 3 from J, leaving 12 bases between them. CDR3 length: 14 amino acids. CDR1 and CDR2 (germline): SEHNR, FQNEAQ (reference sequence).

The rearrangement joins TRBV14 to TRBJ1-6; D is ambiguous. The CDR3 length is 15 residues. Trimming cost V 0 bases and J 6 bases, with 9 bases left between them. Germline CDR1 reads SGHDN; CDR2 reads FVKESK. The CDR3 sequence is CASSQEAWPNSPLHF. The CDR3 nucleotides read TGTGCCAGCAGCCAAGAGGCATGGCCTAATTCACCCCTCCACTTT.

This clone was observed a single time. The gene calls are TRBV7-9 and TRBJ2-7; 8 bases align to TRBD1. V was clipped by 6 bases and J by 3 bases; unmatched bases: 4. Germline CDR1 SEHNR, CDR2 FQNEAQ (reference sequence). This CDR3 spans 13 amino acids. CDR3: CASRTGQGYEQYF. Here the CDR3 DNA reads TGTGCCAGCAGGACAGGACAGGGCTACGAGCAGTACTTC.

With respect to this clone: The identical CDR3 is also encoded by other nucleotide sequences in the sample. The chain carries TRBV5-1 and TRBJ1-6; the match to TRBD1 covers 9 bases. Losses at the gene ends were 4 bases for V and 7 bases for J; bases not matched to a gene: 3. The CDR3 length is 14 residues. Germline CDR1 SGHRS, CDR2 YFSETQ. The chain's CDR3 is CASSRDRGNSPLHF. The CDR3 region has the DNA TGCGCCAGCAGCAGAGACAGGGGGAATTCACCCCTCCACTTT.

The gene calls are TRBV7-9 and TRBJ1-4, with TRBD1 identical over 8 bases. This CDR3 is 15 amino acids long. The germline V gene encodes CDR1 SEHNR and CDR2 FQNEAQ (reference sequence). The V segment lost 5 bases and the J segment 7 bases; nucleotides outside the gene matches: 9. The CDR3 region has the DNA TGTGCCAGCAGCACTAGGGCTGACAGGGGTGAAAAACTGTTTTTT. Amino acid sequence: CASSTRADRGEKLFF.

J is TRBJ1-2 and V is TRBV7-6; TRBD1 matches at 10 bases. V lost 3 bases to trimming and J lost 8 bases; unmatched junction nucleotides: 3. Germline CDR1 SGHVS, CDR2 FNYEAQ. CDR3 length equals 13 residues. CDR3 coding DNA: TGTGCCAGCAGCTTGGGGACAGGGGCCGGCTACACCTTC. Translating gives CASSLGTGAGYTF.